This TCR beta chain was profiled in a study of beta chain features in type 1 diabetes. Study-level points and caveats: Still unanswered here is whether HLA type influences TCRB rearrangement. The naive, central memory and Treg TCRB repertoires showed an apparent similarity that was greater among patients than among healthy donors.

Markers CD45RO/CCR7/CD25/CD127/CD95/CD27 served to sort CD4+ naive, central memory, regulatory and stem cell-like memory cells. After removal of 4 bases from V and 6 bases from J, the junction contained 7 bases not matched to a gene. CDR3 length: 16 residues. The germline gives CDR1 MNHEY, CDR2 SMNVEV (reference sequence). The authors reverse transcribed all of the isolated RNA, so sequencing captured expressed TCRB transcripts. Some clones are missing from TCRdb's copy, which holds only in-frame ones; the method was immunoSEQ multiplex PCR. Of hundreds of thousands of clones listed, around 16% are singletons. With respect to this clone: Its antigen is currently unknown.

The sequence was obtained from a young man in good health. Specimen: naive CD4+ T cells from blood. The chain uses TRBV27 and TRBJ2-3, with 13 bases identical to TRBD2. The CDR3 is CASSYRLAGGGDTQYF. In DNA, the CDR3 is TGTGCCAGCAGTTACCGACTAGCGGGGGGCGGGGATACGCAGTATTTT.